These 24 T cell receptor beta chains share one sample of origin, sequenced in a study of T and B cells in COVID-19 patients. Multiplex PCR with BIOMED2 TRB-A/B primer pools amplified TRB rearrangements. TCRdb used MiXCR to reprocess the multiplex PCR reads, holding one entry per CDR3 protein. The sample has 2,000 or so distinct CDR3 sequences; about 23% are singletons. Each TRB amplification used about 250-550 ng of genomic DNA from blood. Sequencing used blood. The receptor source for this set is a human donor with active COVID-19.

The chain employs TRBV6-2 or TRBV6-3 and TRBJ1-5; D gene ambiguous. Per the germline V gene, CDR1 is MNHEY and CDR2 is SVGEGT. This CDR3 region has 14 residues. V was shortened by 5 bases and J by 2 bases, with 10 bases between the two germline ends. The CDR3 sequence is CASSPLRGNQPQHF. DNA of the CDR3: TGTGCCAGCAGTCCCCTGAGGGGCAATCAGCCCCAGCATTTT.

This chain links TRBV18 with TRBJ1-1; D unresolved. V was cut by 3 bases and J by 7 bases, with 18 bases left in between. The CDR3 runs to 15 residues. CDR1 and CDR2 (germline): KGHSH, LQKENI. The CDR3 loop is CASSPVLEGESEAFF. For the CDR3, the DNA is TGTGCCAGCTCACCGGTTTTAGAGGGAGAGAGTGAAGCTTTCTTT.

The chain links TRBV20-1 to TRBJ2-7; 9 bases line up with TRBD2. V shed 6 bases and J 3 bases; nucleotides not matched to a gene: 9. CDR3 size: 14 residues. CDR1 is DFQATT and CDR2 is SNEGSKA in the germline V gene (reference sequence). In DNA, the CDR3 is TGCAGTGCCCATACTAGCGGGTCTCGCTACGAGCAGTACTTC. This encodes CSAHTSGSRYEQYF.

This clonotype counts as medium-sized. The rearrangement joins TRBV5-5 to TRBJ2-2; 9 nucleotides line up with TRBD1. The V segment lost 5 bases and the J segment 6 bases; nucleotides outside the gene matches: 8. Per the germline V gene, CDR1 is SGHKS and CDR2 is YYEKEE (reference sequence). The CDR3 is 15 amino acids. The chain's CDR3 is CASRPGTGRAGELFF. As DNA, the CDR3 is TGTGCCAGCAGACCCGGGACAGGGAGAGCCGGGGAGCTGTTTTTT.

This clonotype qualifies as medium-sized. The chain is built from TRBV6-1 and TRBJ1-5; a weak D match, TRBD1 (6 bases). The V end lost 7 bases, the J end lost 5 bases, and 15 bases lay between the germline ends. Germline CDR1 and CDR2: MNHNS and SASEGT. This CDR3 region has 14 residues. The CDR3 loop is CASTRTDRHQPQHF. CDR3 bases: TGTGCCAGCACGAGGACAGATCGTCATCAGCCCCAGCATTTT.

V is TRBV10-3 and J is TRBJ2-1; 7 bases match TRBD2. V shed 6 bases and J 2 bases; nucleotides not matched to a gene: 7. CDR1 and CDR2 from the germline V gene are ENHRY and SYGVKD. This CDR3 contains 15 residues. The CDR3 coding sequence is TGTGCCATCAGCCCCGAGAGCGGGGCCTACAATGAGCAGTTCTTC. Translation: CAISPESGAYNEQFF.

This clonotype qualifies as medium-sized (0.01 to 0.1%). The rearrangement joins TRBV19 to TRBJ1-5, with D unclear. The CDR3 totals 14 residues. With 7 bases removed from V and 7 bases from J, the gap between germline ends came to 17 bases. Germline V lookup: CDR1 LNHDA, CDR2 SQIVND (reference sequence). CDR3 DNA sequence: TGTGCCAGTACGGACTCCCAGACTAAACAGCCCCAGCATTTT. It codes for CASTDSQTKQPQHF.

The V and J genes are TRBV6-2 or TRBV6-3 and TRBJ1-5; D unclear. This CDR3 has 15 amino acids. V lost 0 bases, J lost 0 bases, and 6 bases lay in between. Germline CDR1 MNHEY, CDR2 SVGEGT. CDR3 region: CASSYSAGSNQPQHF. CDR3 DNA sequence: TGTGCCAGCAGTTACTCGGCTGGTAGCAATCAGCCCCAGCATTTT.

This clonotype occurred a few times. The chain recombines TRBV4-3 with TRBJ2-7; the match to TRBD1 covers 7 bases. The CDR3 covers 15 residues. V was pared by 2 bases and J by 6 bases, with 10 bases of the junction left unmatched. The germline CDR1 and CDR2 sequences are LGHNA and YSLEER. Written as DNA, the CDR3 is TGCGCCAGCAGCCAAACCGACAGGGCCCCTGGCGAGCAGTACTTC. It encodes CASSQTDRAPGEQYF.

The sample holds one count of this clonotype. The J gene is TRBJ1-1, the V gene TRBV28, with D unclear. CDR3 length equals 13 residues. Germline V CDR1 and CDR2: MDHEN, SYDVKM. V dropped 3 bases and J dropped 5 bases, with 10 bases sitting between them. In nucleotides, the CDR3 is TGTGCCAGCAGTTTCGGTAGCGGGACTGAAGCTTTCTTT. Its protein product is CASSFGSGTEAFF.

In its sample, this clonotype was seen a few times. This chain joins TRBV7-9 and TRBJ1-2; 10 bases map to TRBD1. This CDR3 has 14 amino acids. Germline lookup yields CDR1 SEHNR and CDR2 FQNEAQ (reference sequence). V gave up 5 bases and J gave up 6 bases; unmatched junction bases: 6. In DNA, the CDR3 is TGTGCCAGCAGCAGGGACAGGGGCGTCAATGGCTACACCTTC. Protein: CASSRDRGVNGYTF. Supplemented by reference TRBV7-9 and TRBJ1-2, the full variable domain reads DTGVSQNPRHKITKRGQNVTFRCDPISEHNRLYWYRQTLGQGPEFLTYFQNEAQLEKSRLLSDRFSAERPKGSFSTLEIQRTEQGDSAMYLCASSRDRGVNGYTFGSGTRLTVV.

Only a few counts were recorded for this clonotype. This sequence joins TRBV20-1 and TRBJ2-3; TRBD1 is a possible D gene (6 bases). The V end lost 3 bases, the J end lost 0 bases, and 13 bases lay between the germline ends. This CDR3 region has 15 residues. Germline CDR1 and CDR2: DFQATT and SNEGSKA (reference sequence). CDR3 region: CSARGPGHSTDTQYF. The CDR3 coding sequence is TGCAGTGCTAGGGGGCCGGGACATAGCACAGATACGCAGTATTTT.

This clonotype is medium-sized by share. The chain couples TRBV18 to TRBJ1-6; D is undetermined. The CDR3 is made up of 15 amino acids. The V end was cut by 4 bases, the J end by 6 bases, with 13 bases between. Looked up from germline, CDR1 is KGHSH and CDR2 is LQKENI. The DNA of the CDR3 is TGTGCCAGCTCACTAGGCCGGGGTGGTAATTCACCCCTCCACTTT. Protein: CASSLGRGGNSPLHF.

This clonotype was seen a handful of times. V usage is TRBV15 and J usage is TRBJ1-1; TRBD1 is a possible D gene (6 bases). The CDR3 loop spans 16 amino acids. V was shortened by 0 bases and J by 0 bases, with 11 bases between the two germline ends. In germline, CDR1 is LNHNV, CDR2 YYDKDF (reference sequence). The CDR3 DNA sequence: TGTGCCACCAGCAGAGATCTAACAGGGCTGAACACTGAAGCTTTCTTT. Protein sequence: CATSRDLTGLNTEAFF.

Relative to its sample, this clonotype is medium-sized. The gene calls are TRBV6-5 and TRBJ1-2; no clear D gene. Trimming cost V 3 bases and J 8 bases, with 7 bases left between them. The CDR3 extends over 11 amino acids. Germline V CDR1 and CDR2: MNHEY, SVGAGI. The CDR3: CASSYAEGYTF. CDR3 nucleotide sequence: TGTGCCAGCAGTTATGCGGAGGGCTACACCTTC.

By its share, this clonotype is medium-sized (0.01 to 0.1%). V and J are TRBV6-5 and TRBJ2-7; 11 nucleotides match TRBD2. The CDR3 is made up of 15 amino acids. Germline CDR1 and CDR2: MNHEY and SVGAGI. V dropped 5 bases and J dropped 2; count of bases not matched to a gene: 5. The CDR3 nucleotides are TGTGCCAGCAGTCCCGGACTAGCGGGCGCCTACGAGCAGTACTTC. The encoded protein is CASSPGLAGAYEQYF.

Comments on this clonotype: One end of the junction is discordant with germline, which a read error may explain. The V and J genes are TRBV19 and TRBJ2-1; D perhaps matches TRBD1 (5 bases). CDR1 and CDR2 from the germline V gene are LNHDA and SQIVND (reference sequence). The CDR3 sequence is 14 residues long. The CDR3 sequence: CASQGCANTDELFF. DNA of the CDR3: TGTGCCAGTCAGGGCTGTGCGAACACCGATGAGCTGTTCTTC.

This clonotype counts as large (0.1 to 1%). V is TRBV4-3 and J is TRBJ2-7; 8 bases are a match to TRBD1. The CDR3 runs to 13 residues. V was clipped by 3 bases and J by 6 bases; unmatched bases: 4. The germline CDR1 and CDR2 sequences are LGHNA and YSLEER. CDR3 nucleotide sequence: TGCGCCAGCAGCCAGAGGACAGGGCGCGAGCAGTACTTC. As protein: CASSQRTGREQYF.

This chain links TRBV6-2 or TRBV6-3 with TRBJ2-2; D assignment may be TRBD1 or TRBD2 (5 bases each). Germline V gene sequence: CDR1 MNHEY, CDR2 SVGEGT. Deletions cut 4 bases from V and 6 bases from J, with 15 bases between. This CDR3 spans 15 amino acids. DNA for the CDR3: TGTGCCAGCAGTTCATTTGGGGGAGAGGCCGGGGAGCTGTTTTTT. It encodes CASSSFGGEAGELFF.

Sample share makes this clonotype large. An end of the junction does not agree with germline; a read error may underlie this. J is TRBJ2-5 and V is TRBV29-1; 10 nucleotides agree with TRBD2. The germline gives CDR1 SQVTM, CDR2 ANQGSEA. The CDR3 has 11 amino acids. CDR3 nucleotides: TGCAGCGTTGGACTAGCGGGTGTTTGGGACTTC. It encodes CSVGLAGVWDF.

In this sample, this clonotype turned up many times. The chain recombines TRBV6-5 with TRBJ1-1; D is uncertain. Trimming removed 3 bases from V and 1 base from J, with 9 bases in between. Germline CDR1 is MNHEY and CDR2 is SVGAGI. The CDR3 covers 14 residues. DNA for the CDR3: TGTGCCAGCAGTTATTGGGGAGCGAACACTGAAGCTTTCTTT. This translates into CASSYWGANTEAFF.

In its sample, this clonotype ranks as medium-sized. The rearrangement links TRBV27 to TRBJ2-7; TRBD2 is a possible D gene (5 bases). Between the trimmed V and J ends, which lost 6 bases and 9 bases, there was a span of 15 bases. This CDR3 contains 12 residues. Germline CDR1 and CDR2: MNHEY and SMNVEV (reference sequence). CDR3 residues: CASRAPGERQYF. The DNA of the CDR3 is TGTGCCAGCAGGGCCCCCGGGGAACGGCAGTACTTC.

This clonotype is categorized as medium-sized. The chain joins TRBV19 to TRBJ1-1; D is uncertain. V lost 3 bases and J 0 bases, leaving 5 bases between the germline ends. The CDR3 contains 13 residues. Germline CDR1 and CDR2: LNHDA and SQIVND (reference sequence). The CDR3 protein is CASSIHLNTEAFF. CDR3 sequence (DNA): TGTGCCAGTAGTATCCACCTGAACACTGAAGCTTTCTTT. Variable domain in full (rest from reference TRBV19 and TRBJ1-1): DGGITQSPKYLFRKEGQNVTLSCEQNLNHDAMYWYRQDPGQGLRLIYYSQIVNDFQKGDIAEGYSVSREKKESFPLTVTSAQKNPTAFYLCASSIHLNTEAFFGQGTRLTVV.

By its share, this clonotype is medium-sized. CDR3 amino acids: CASRGPVGELFF. CDR3 in DNA: TGTGCCAGTAGAGGTCCCGTCGGGGAGCTGTTTTTT. The chain uses TRBV19 and TRBJ2-2; D gene ambiguous. The CDR3 consists of 12 residues. Germline V gene lookup returns CDR1 LNHDA and CDR2 SQIVND (reference sequence). Deletions cut 6 bases from V and 7 bases from J, with 9 bases between.